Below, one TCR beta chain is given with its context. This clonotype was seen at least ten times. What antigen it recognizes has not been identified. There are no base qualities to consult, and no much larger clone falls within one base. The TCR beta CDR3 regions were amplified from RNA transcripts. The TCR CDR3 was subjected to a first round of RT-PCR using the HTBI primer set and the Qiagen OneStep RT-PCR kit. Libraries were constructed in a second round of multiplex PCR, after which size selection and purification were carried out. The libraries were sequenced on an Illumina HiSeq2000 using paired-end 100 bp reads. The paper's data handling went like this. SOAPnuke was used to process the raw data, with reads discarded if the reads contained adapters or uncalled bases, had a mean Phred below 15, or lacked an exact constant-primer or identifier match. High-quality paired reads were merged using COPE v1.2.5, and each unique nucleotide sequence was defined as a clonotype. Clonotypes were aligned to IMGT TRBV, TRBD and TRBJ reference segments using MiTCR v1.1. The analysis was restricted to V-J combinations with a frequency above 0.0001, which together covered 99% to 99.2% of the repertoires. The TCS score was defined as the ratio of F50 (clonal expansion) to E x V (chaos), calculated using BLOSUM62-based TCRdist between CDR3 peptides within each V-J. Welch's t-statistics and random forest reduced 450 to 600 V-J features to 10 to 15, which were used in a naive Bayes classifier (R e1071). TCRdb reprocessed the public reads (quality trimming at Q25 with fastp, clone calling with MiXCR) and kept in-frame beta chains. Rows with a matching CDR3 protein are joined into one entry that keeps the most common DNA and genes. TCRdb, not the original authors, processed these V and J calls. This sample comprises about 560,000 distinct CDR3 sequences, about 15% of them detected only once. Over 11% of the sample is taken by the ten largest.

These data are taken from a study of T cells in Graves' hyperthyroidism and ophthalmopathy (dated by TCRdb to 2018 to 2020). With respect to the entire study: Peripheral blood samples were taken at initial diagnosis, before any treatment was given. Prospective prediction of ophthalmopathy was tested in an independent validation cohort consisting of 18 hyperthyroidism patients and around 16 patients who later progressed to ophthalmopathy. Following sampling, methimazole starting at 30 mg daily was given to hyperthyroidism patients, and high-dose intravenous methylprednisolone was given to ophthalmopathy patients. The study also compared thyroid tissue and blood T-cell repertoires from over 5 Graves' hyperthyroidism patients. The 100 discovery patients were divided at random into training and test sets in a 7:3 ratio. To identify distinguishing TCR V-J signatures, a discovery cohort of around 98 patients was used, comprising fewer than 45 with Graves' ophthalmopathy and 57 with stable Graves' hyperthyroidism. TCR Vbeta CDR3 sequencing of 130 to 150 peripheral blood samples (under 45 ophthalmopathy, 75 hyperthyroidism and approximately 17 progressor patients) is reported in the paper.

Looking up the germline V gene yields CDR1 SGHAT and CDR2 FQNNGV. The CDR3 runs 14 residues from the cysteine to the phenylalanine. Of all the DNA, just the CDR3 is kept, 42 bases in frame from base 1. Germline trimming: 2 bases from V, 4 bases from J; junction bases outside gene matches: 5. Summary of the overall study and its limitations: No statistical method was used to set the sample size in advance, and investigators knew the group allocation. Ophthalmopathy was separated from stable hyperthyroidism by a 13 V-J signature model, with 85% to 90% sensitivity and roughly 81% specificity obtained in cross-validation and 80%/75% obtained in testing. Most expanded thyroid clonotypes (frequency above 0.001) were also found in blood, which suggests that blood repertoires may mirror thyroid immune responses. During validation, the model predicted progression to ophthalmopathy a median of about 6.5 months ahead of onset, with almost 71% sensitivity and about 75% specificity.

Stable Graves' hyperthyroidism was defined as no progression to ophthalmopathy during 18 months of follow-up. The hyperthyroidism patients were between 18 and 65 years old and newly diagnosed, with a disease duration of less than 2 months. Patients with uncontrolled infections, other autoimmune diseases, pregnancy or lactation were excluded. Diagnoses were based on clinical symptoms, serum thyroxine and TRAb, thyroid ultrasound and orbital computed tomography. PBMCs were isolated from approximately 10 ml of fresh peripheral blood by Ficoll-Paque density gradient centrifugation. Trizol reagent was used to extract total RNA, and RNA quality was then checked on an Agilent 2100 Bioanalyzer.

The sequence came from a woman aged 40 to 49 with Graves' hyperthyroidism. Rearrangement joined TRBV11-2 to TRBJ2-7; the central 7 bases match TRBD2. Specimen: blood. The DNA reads TGTGCCAGCAGCTTATCGCTGCGGGAGTACGAGCAGTACTTC. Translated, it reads CASSLSLREYEQYF.